What follows are 18 T cell receptor beta chains derived from one specimen sequenced in a study of T cell repertoires in cytomegalovirus infection. Each CDR3 protein gets one entry after TCRdb re-called the reads with MiXCR. The table includes 100,000 to 150,000 distinct CDR3 sequences, approximately 24% detected once. These TCRs' antigens remain unknown. Sequencing was performed on PBMCs, sequenced either directly or after in vitro stimulation (not recorded which). These receptor sequences come from a human donor in good health (CMV status not recorded). Some clones in this sample may be carry-over from other donors' samples.

This clonotype was counted many times. The chain uses TRBV20-1 and TRBJ2-1; D possibly corresponds to TRBD2 (5 bases). Trimming took off 3 bases at V and 10 bases at J, with 16 bases between the two ends. CDR1 DFQATT and CDR2 SNEGSKA come from the germline V gene (reference sequence). The CDR3 is 13 residues long. CDR3 region: CSASGILLEEQFF. CDR3 DNA: TGCAGTGCTAGCGGGATTCTGCTAGAGGAGCAGTTCTTC.

The chain carries TRBV15 and TRBJ2-5, with 9 bases fitting TRBD1. V shed 5 bases and J 4 bases; nucleotides not matched to a gene: 8. CDR1 is LNHNV and CDR2 is YYDKDF in the germline V gene (reference sequence). This CDR3 has 15 residues. For the CDR3, the DNA is TGTGCCACCAGCTCCTGGGACAGGGAGAGAGAGACCCAGTACTTC. It is translated as CATSSWDRERETQYF. Filled out from reference TRBV15 and TRBJ2-5, the complete variable domain reads DAMVIQNPRYQVTQFGKPVTLSCSQTLNHNVMYWYQQKSSQAPKLLFHYYDKDFNNEADTPDNFQSRRPNTSFCFLDIRSPGLGDTAMYLCATSSWDRERETQYFGPGTRLLVL.

Comment on this clonotype: A much larger clone differs by one base, so this may be a read error. V usage is TRBV7-6 and J usage is TRBJ1-6; no clear D gene. The CDR3 runs 12 residues. The V end lost 3 bases, the J end lost 3 bases, and 0 bases lay between the germline ends. Germline V gene data show CDR1 as SGHVS and CDR2 as FNYEAQ. This CDR3 is CASSFYNSPLHF. CDR3 bases: TGTGCCAGCAGCTTCTATAATTCACCCCTCCACTTT.

This clonotype was observed many times. V and J are TRBV28 and TRBJ1-2, with a tentative D call TRBD1 (6 bases). Between the trimmed V and J ends, which lost 5 bases and 8 bases, there was a span of 30 bases. The V gene's germline CDR1 is MDHEN and CDR2 SYDVKM. This CDR3 comprises 18 residues. The CDR3 region has the DNA TGTGCCAGCAGTGGCACACCGGGACATTCAAGTATGAGTGGCGGCTACACCTTC. It codes for CASSGTPGHSSMSGGYTF.

This clonotype was counted a few times. V usage is TRBV6-2 or TRBV6-3 and J usage is TRBJ2-7; 13 bases are a match to TRBD2. The trim removed 4 bases at V and 5 bases at J, leaving 8 bases unmatched. CDR3 size: 16 residues. Per the germline V gene, CDR1 is MNHEY and CDR2 is SVGEGT. CDR3 sequence (DNA): TGTGCCAGCAGTTCTACTAGCGGGAGGGCCGTAGACGAGCAGTACTTC. It translates to CASSSTSGRAVDEQYF.

This clonotype was observed a handful of times. This chain links TRBV6-5 with TRBJ2-1, with D uncertain. Germline V gene data show CDR1 as MNHEY and CDR2 as SVGAGI. The V end was cut by 4 bases, the J end by 4 bases, with 11 bases between. The CDR3 contains 14 residues. The CDR3 region is CASSSPTMYNEQFF. Written as DNA, the CDR3 is TGTGCCAGCAGTTCTCCCACAATGTACAATGAGCAGTTCTTC.

On this clonotype: A single base separates this from a much larger clone, so it may be a read error. The rearrangement links TRBV7-6 to TRBJ1-1; no reliable D call. Per the germline V gene, CDR1 is SGHVS and CDR2 is FNYEAQ. The CDR3 length is 13 residues. The CDR3 DNA sequence: TGTACCAGCAGCTTAAACGAGAACACTGAAGCTTTCTTT. Translating it yields CTSSLNENTEAFF. Looking up the rest from reference TRBV7-6 and TRBJ1-1 gives the full variable domain: GAGVSQSPRYKVTKRGQDVALRCDPISGHVSLYWYRQALGQGPEFLTYFNYEAQQDKSGLPNDRFSAERPEGSISTLTIQRTEQRDSAMYRCTSSLNENTEAFFGQGTRLTVV.

J is TRBJ1-2 and V is TRBV19; 9 bases agree with TRBD1. CDR3 length: 14 amino acids. Germline CDR1 reads LNHDA; CDR2 reads SQIVND (reference sequence). With 8 bases clipped from V and 7 bases from J, the junction kept 11 bases outside the gene matches. CDR3 nucleotides: TGTGCCAGTCACAGGGGGCTTAGGTCTGGTGGCTACACCTTC. As protein: CASHRGLRSGGYTF.

This clonotype was recorded at least ten times. The J gene is TRBJ1-3, the V gene TRBV27; TRBD1 matches 10 bases. The germline CDR1 and CDR2 sequences are MNHEY and SMNVEV (reference sequence). The CDR3 sequence is 14 residues long. Germline trimming cut 5 bases from V and 8 bases from J; bases unmatched to any gene: 6. The CDR3 loop reads CASSPRDRGYTIYF. CDR3 DNA: TGTGCCAGCAGTCCCCGGGACAGGGGTTACACCATATATTTT.

V usage is TRBV11-2 and J usage is TRBJ2-5; the D gene is possibly TRBD2 (5 bases). The germline V gene has CDR1 SGHAT and CDR2 FQNNGV. CDR3 size: 14 residues. Trimming removed 4 bases at V and 3 bases at J, with 12 bases between. This CDR3 is CASSSWTGEETQYF. The CDR3 DNA follows: TGTGCCAGCAGCTCATGGACCGGGGAAGAGACCCAGTACTTC.

The chain uses TRBV20-1 and TRBJ2-1; 11 bases align to TRBD2. The CDR3 extends over 18 amino acids. Trimming took 3 bases from V and 0 from J; bases not matched to a gene: 10. The germline V gene encodes CDR1 DFQATT and CDR2 SNEGSKA (reference sequence). The CDR3, as DNA: TGCAGTGCTAGGCCGGGACTAGCGGAACTGAGCTCCTACAATGAGCAGTTCTTC. It is translated as CSARPGLAELSSYNEQFF.

This clonotype showed up just a few times. The chain recombines TRBV7-6 with TRBJ2-5; 8 bases are a match to TRBD1. The CDR3 is made up of 18 amino acids. The J segment lost 1 base and the V segment lost 3 bases, leaving 13 bases of the junction unmatched. Germline-derived CDR1 and CDR2 are SGHVS and FNYEAQ. Here the CDR3 DNA reads TGTGCCAGCAGCTTGAACGCTTACTCTGACAGGGGCCAAGAGACCCAGTACTTC. Translating gives CASSLNAYSDRGQETQYF.

For this clonotype: This may come from a read error, since a much larger clone is one base off. The gene calls are TRBV12-3 or TRBV12-4 and TRBJ1-5; TRBD1 matches 8 bases. CDR3 length: 15 residues. V shed 0 bases, J shed 5 bases, and the junction held 3 bases outside the gene matches. The chain's CDR3 is CASSLALQGDQPQHF. CDR3 coding DNA: TGTGCCAGCAGTTTAGCTCTACAGGGGGATCAGCCCCAGCATTTT.

This clonotype was found once. This rearrangement joins TRBV7-9 to TRBJ2-5; D is undetermined. Trimming pared 7 bases from V and 1 base from J, leaving 7 bases between. Germline CDR1 SEHNR, CDR2 FQNEAQ (reference sequence). The CDR3 consists of 12 residues. In DNA form, the CDR3 reads TGTGCCAGCACTCTCAGCCAAGAGACCCAGTACTTC. Translation gives CASTLSQETQYF.

This clonotype was counted many times. This rearrangement joins TRBV28 to TRBJ2-5; TRBD1 is a possible D gene (5 bases). This CDR3 region has 15 residues. V lost 6 bases, J lost 4 bases, and 18 bases lay in between. Germline V gene lookup returns CDR1 MDHEN and CDR2 SYDVKM. As DNA, the CDR3 is TGTGCCAGCAGGCCCCAGTGGTGGGGCGTAGAGACCCAGTACTTC. Translating gives CASRPQWWGVETQYF.

This chain joins TRBV7-2 and TRBJ2-2; the match to TRBD2 covers 7 bases. Trimming took 3 bases from V and 2 from J; bases not matched to a gene: 6. Germline V CDR1 and CDR2: SGHTA, FQGNSA. The CDR3 runs to 16 residues. CDR3 DNA sequence: TGTGCCAGCAGCTTTTGGTCGGGAGGTAACACCGGGGAGCTGTTTTTT. It specifies CASSFWSGGNTGELFF.

This chain uses TRBV29-1 with TRBJ2-6, with 7 bases lining up with TRBD1. The CDR3 sequence is 14 residues long. Germline CDR1 reads SQVTM; CDR2 reads ANQGSEA. V shed 7 bases, J shed 3 bases, and the junction held 6 bases outside the gene matches. CDR3 bases: TGCAGCGCTTCCGACAGGGTTGGGGCCAACGTCCTGACTTTC. It yields the protein CSASDRVGANVLTF.

The V and J genes are TRBV18 and TRBJ1-1; the D gene is possibly TRBD1 (5 bases). V lost 3 bases and J 9 bases, leaving 11 bases between the germline ends. CDR1 and CDR2 from the germline V gene are KGHSH and LQKENI. The CDR3 runs to 12 residues. The DNA of the CDR3 is TGTGCCAGCTCACCGCCCGGGGGGAAAGCTTTCTTT. Translating gives CASSPPGGKAFF.